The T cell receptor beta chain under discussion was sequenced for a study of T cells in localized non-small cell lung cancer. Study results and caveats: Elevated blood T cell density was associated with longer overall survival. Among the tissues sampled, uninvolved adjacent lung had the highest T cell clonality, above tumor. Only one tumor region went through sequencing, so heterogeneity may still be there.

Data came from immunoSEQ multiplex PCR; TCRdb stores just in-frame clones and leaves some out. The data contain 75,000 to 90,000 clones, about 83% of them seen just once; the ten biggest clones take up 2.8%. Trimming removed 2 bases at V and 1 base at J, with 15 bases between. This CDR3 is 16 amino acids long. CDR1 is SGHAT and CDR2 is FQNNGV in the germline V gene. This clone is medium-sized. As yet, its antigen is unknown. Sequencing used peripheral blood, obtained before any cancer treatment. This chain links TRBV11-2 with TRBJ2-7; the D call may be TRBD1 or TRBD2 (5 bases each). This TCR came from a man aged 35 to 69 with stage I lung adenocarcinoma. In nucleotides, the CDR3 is TGTGCCAGCAGCTTATTCTCAGGCGAGGGGTCCTACGAGCAGTACTTC. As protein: CASSLFSGEGSYEQYF. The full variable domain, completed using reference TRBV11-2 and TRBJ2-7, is EAGVAQSPRYKIIEKRQSVAFWCNPISGHATLYWYQQILGQGPKLLIQFQNNGVVDDSQLPKDRFSAERLKGVDSTLKIQPAKLEDSAVYLCASSLFSGEGSYEQYFGPGTRLTVT.